The next 6 T cell receptor beta chains were all read from a single sample in a study of cytomegalovirus exposure and HLA in healthy donors. The study ran its PCR with 60 Vbeta and 13 Jbeta primers. The repertoire was sequenced with immunoSEQ multiplex PCR; TCRdb's copy has only in-frame clones and lacks some. The data show some 180,000 clones, around 75% seen once. Sequencing used PBMCs. The source of these receptors is a male donor in good health and CMV-seronegative.

The genes are TRBV7-6 and TRBJ2-7; 11 nucleotides line up with TRBD1. The trim removed 5 bases at V and 7 bases at J, leaving 7 bases unmatched. This CDR3 has 14 amino acids. From germline, CDR1 is SGHVS and CDR2 FNYEAQ. The CDR3 is CASSARDRGLEQYF. The CDR3, as DNA: TGTGCCAGCAGCGCCCGGGACAGGGGGTTGGAGCAGTACTTC.

This clone was counted a few times. V and J are TRBV10-1 and TRBJ1-3; 9 bases line up with TRBD1. Trimming removed 9 bases from V and 4 bases from J; junction bases left unmatched: 13. The germline V gene encodes CDR1 WNHNN and CDR2 SYGVQD (reference sequence). This CDR3 is 16 amino acids long. This CDR3 reads CARAEGTGLYGNTIYF. CDR3 sequence (DNA): TGCGCCAGGGCGGAGGGGACAGGGTTATACGGAAACACCATATATTTT.

V usage is TRBV5-1 and J usage is TRBJ1-6, with 7 nucleotides matching TRBD1. This CDR3 has 15 amino acids. The J segment lost 8 bases and the V segment lost 0 bases, leaving 5 bases of the junction unmatched. Germline CDR1 SGHRS, CDR2 YFSETQ. DNA for the CDR3: TGCGCCAGCAGCTTGGGGGCAGGGGGTGATTCACCCCTCCACTTT. Protein: CASSLGAGGDSPLHF. Full variable domain (missing parts from reference TRBV5-1 and TRBJ1-6): KAGVTQTPRYLIKTRGQQVTLSCSPISGHRSVSWYQQTPGQGLQFLFEYFSETQRNKGNFPGRFSGRQFSNSRSEMNVSTLELGDSALYLCASSLGAGGDSPLHFGNGTRLTVT.

The chain carries TRBV5-6 and TRBJ1-6; D remains unclear. The CDR3 runs 14 residues. Germline assignment: CDR1 SGHDT and CDR2 YYEEEE. With 2 bases removed from V and 7 bases from J, the gap between germline ends came to 10 bases. In DNA, the CDR3 is TGTGCCAGCAGCTTCGGCGAGCGGAATTCACCCCTCCACTTT. It yields the protein CASSFGERNSPLHF.

This clone has a single count. This chain joins TRBV11-2 and TRBJ1-1; 7 nucleotides line up with TRBD1. The CDR3 sequence is 13 residues long. Germline-derived CDR1 and CDR2 are SGHAT and FQNNGV. The V segment lost 7 bases and the J segment 5 bases; nucleotides outside the gene matches: 7. Here the CDR3 reads CASTRQGGTEAFF. The CDR3 region has the DNA TGTGCCAGCACCCGACAGGGTGGAACTGAAGCTTTCTTT.

The chain recombines TRBV4-3 with TRBJ2-5; the match to TRBD1 covers 7 bases. The CDR3 has 15 amino acids. V was pared by 3 bases and J by 1 base, with 5 bases of the junction left unmatched. From germline, CDR1 is LGHNA and CDR2 YSLEER. The CDR3 sequence is CASSQATGPQETQYF. CDR3 nucleotides: TGCGCCAGCAGCCAGGCGACAGGGCCCCAAGAGACCCAGTACTTC.